This T cell receptor beta chain was observed in a study of cytomegalovirus exposure and HLA in healthy donors. This CDR3 has 16 residues. Germline CDR1 reads KGHSH; CDR2 reads LQKENI. V lost 3 bases, J lost 1 base, and 4 bases stayed unmatched. The table lists this clone with a count of one. The method was immunoSEQ multiplex PCR; TCRdb's version includes in-frame clones alone and lacks a portion of them. The sample consists of over 200,000 clones, approximately 86% of them appearing once. The sequence came from a woman between 18 and 29 years old in good health and CMV-seronegative. Sequencing was done on a sample of PBMCs. The chain employs TRBV18 and TRBJ2-3, with 10 nucleotides matching TRBD2. CDR3 region: CASSPKLAGRTDTQYF. The CDR3 region has the DNA TGTGCCAGCTCACCCAAACTAGCGGGACGCACAGATACGCAGTATTTT.